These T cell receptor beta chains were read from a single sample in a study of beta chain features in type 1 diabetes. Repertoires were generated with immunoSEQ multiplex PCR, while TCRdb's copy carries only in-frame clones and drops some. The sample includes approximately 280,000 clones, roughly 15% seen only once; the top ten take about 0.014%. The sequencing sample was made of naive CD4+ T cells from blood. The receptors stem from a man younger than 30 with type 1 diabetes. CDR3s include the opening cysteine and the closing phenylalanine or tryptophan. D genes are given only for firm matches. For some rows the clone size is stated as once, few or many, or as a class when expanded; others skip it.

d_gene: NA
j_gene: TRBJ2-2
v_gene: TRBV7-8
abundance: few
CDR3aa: CASSLGAGLLTGELFF
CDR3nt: TGTGCCAGCAGCTTAGGTGCAGGGCTCCTCACCGGGGAGCTGTTTTTT

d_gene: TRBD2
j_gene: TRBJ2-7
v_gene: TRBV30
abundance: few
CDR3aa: CAWSGGPGQYF
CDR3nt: TGTGCCTGGTCGGGAGGGCCTGGGCAGTACTTC

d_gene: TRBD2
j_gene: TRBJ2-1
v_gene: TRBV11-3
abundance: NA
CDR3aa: CASSHLAAEQFF
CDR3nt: TGTGCCAGCAGCCACCTAGCGGCTGAGCAGTTCTTC

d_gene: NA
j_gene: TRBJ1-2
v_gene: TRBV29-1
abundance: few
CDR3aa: CSVEGRGSYGYTF
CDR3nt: TGCAGCGTTGAAGGAAGGGGGAGCTATGGCTACACCTTC

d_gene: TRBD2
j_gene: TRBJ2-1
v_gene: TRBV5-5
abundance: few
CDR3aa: CASSFTSGSNEQFF
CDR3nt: TGTGCCAGCAGCTTCACTAGCGGCTCCAATGAGCAGTTCTTC

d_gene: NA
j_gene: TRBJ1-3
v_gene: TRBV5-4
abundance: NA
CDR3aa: CASSSANTIYF
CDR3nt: TGTGCCAGCAGCTCCGCGAACACCATATATTTT

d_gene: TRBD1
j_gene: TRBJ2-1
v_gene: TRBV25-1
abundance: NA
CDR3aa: CASSEIGTGMNEQFF
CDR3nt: TGTGCCAGCAGTGAAATAGGGACAGGGATGAATGAGCAGTTCTTC

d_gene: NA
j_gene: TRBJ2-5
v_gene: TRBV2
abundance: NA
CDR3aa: CASRLEGTQYF
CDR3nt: TGTGCTTCGAGACTAGAAGGGACCCAGTACTTC

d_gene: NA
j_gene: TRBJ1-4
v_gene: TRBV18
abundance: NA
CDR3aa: CASSTTAITEKLFF
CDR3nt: TGTGCCAGCTCGACCACAGCTATAACGGAAAAACTGTTTTTT

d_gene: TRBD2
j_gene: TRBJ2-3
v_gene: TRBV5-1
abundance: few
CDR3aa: CASSPATLAGGLGDTQYF
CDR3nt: TGCGCCAGCAGCCCCGCTACACTAGCGGGAGGGCTCGGAGATACGCAGTATTTT

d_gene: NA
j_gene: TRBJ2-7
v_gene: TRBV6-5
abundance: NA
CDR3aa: CASRYHREMAREQYF
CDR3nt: TGTGCCAGCCGATACCACAGGGAGATGGCCCGCGAGCAGTACTTC

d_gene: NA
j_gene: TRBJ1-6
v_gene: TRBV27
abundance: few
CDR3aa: CASRLIRGHSPLHF
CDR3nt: TGTGCCAGCAGATTGATAAGGGGACACTCACCCCTCCACTTT

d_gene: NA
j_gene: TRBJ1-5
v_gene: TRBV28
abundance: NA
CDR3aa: CASSLRGWVQHQPQHF
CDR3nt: TGTGCCAGCAGTTTACGGGGATGGGTCCAACATCAGCCCCAGCATTTT

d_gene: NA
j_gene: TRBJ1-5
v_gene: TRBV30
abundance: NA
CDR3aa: CAWSGRGSGQPQHF
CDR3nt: TGTGCCTGGAGTGGCAGGGGATCGGGTCAGCCCCAGCATTTT

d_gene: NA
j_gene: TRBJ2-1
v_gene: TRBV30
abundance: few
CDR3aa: CAWSVRAYNEQFF
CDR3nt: TGTGCCTGGAGTGTACGAGCTTACAATGAGCAGTTCTTC

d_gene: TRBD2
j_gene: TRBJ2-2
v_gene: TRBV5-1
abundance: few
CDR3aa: CASSRGLADTGELFF
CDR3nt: TGCGCCAGCAGCCGCGGACTAGCGGATACCGGGGAGCTGTTTTTT

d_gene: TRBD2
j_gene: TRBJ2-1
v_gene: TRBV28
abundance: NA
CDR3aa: CASNEGLAYLNEQFF
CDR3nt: TGTGCCAGCAATGAGGGACTAGCGTACCTCAATGAGCAGTTCTTC

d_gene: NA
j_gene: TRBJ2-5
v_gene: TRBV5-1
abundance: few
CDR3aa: CASSLGGFETQYF
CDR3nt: TGCGCCAGCAGCTTAGGCGGCTTCGAGACCCAGTACTTC

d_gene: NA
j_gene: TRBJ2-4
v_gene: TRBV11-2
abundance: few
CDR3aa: CASSFGIGVSKNIQYF
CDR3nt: TGTGCCAGCAGCTTCGGTATCGGGGTTTCGAAAAACATTCAGTACTTC

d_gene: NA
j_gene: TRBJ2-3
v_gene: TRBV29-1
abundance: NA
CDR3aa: CRAVRGGTDTQYF
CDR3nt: TGCAGGGCTGTAAGGGGGGGGACAGATACGCAGTATTTT

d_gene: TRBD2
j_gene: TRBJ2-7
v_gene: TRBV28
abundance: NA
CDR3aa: CASSPQGAGGFYEQYF
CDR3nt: TGTGCCAGCAGTCCCCAGGGAGCGGGAGGATTCTACGAGCAGTACTTC

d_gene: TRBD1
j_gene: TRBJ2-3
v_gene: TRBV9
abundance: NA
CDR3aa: CASSPRTGRDTQYF
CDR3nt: TGTGCCAGCAGCCCACGGACAGGCAGAGATACGCAGTATTTT

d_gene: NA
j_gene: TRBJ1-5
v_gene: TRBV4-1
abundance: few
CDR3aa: CASSQAGAQPQHF
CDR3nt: TGCGCCAGCAGCCAAGCAGGGGCCCAGCCCCAGCATTTT

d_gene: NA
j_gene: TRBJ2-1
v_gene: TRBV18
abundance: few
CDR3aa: CASSPVDNEQFF
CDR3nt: TGTGCCAGCTCACCAGTAGACAATGAGCAGTTCTTC

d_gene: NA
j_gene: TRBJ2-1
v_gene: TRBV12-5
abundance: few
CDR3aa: CASARRLTGSAEQFF
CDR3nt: TGTGCTAGTGCGCGTCGTTTAACGGGGTCGGCTGAGCAGTTCTTC

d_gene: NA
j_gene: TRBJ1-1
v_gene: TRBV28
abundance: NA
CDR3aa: CASSLPGMTEAFF
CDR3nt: TGTGCCAGCAGTTTGCCGGGGATGACTGAAGCTTTCTTT

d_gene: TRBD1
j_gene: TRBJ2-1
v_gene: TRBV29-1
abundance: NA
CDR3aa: CSANPGDRGQSSYNEQFF
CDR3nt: TGCAGCGCCAACCCGGGGGACAGGGGGCAGAGCTCCTACAATGAGCAGTTCTTC

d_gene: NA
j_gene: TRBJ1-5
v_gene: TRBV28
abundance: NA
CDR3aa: CASSRQIQPQHF
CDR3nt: TGTGCCAGCAGTAGACAGATCCAGCCCCAGCATTTT

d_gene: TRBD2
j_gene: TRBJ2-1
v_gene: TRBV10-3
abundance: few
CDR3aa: CAVHPWTSAGSYNEQFF
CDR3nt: TGTGCCGTTCACCCCTGGACTAGCGCGGGATCCTACAATGAGCAGTTCTTC

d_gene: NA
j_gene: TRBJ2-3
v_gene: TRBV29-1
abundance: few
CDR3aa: CSSSTLLERRQYF
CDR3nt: TGCAGCTCATCCACCTTACTAGAAAGAAGGCAGTATTTT

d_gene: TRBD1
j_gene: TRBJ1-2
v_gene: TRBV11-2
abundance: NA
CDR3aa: CASSPGDRVYGYTF
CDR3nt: TGTGCCAGCAGCCCAGGGGACAGGGTCTATGGCTACACCTTC

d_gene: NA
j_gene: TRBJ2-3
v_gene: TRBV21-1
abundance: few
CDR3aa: CASSPQGARPDTQYF
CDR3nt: TGTGCCAGCAGCCCCCAGGGGGCGCGCCCAGATACGCAGTATTTT

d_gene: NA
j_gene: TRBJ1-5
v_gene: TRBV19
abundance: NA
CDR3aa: CASSSSRVWGSNQPQHF
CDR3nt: TGTGCCAGTAGTAGTTCCAGGGTCTGGGGCAGCAATCAGCCCCAGCATTTT

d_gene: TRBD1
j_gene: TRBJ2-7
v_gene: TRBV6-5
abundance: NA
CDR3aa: CASGRDRGSSYEQYF
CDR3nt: TGTGCCAGCGGCCGAGACAGGGGAAGCTCCTACGAGCAGTACTTC

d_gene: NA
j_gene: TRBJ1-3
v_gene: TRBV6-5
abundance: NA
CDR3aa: CASSYAEFSTIYF
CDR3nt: TGTGCCAGCAGTTATGCGGAATTCTCCACCATATATTTT

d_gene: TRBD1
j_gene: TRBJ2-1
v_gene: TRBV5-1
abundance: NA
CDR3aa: CASASRDRGRSEQFF
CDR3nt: TGCGCCAGCGCGTCCCGGGACAGGGGGCGTTCCGAGCAGTTCTTC

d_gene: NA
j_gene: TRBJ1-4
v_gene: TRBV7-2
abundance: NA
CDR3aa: CASSLGVQVVNEKLFF
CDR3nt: TGTGCCAGCAGCTTAGGGGTCCAGGTCGTGAATGAAAAACTGTTTTTT

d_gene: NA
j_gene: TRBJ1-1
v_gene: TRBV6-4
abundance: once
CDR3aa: CASSERGTEAFF
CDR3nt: TGTGCCAGCAGTGAACGGGGCACTGAAGCTTTCTTT

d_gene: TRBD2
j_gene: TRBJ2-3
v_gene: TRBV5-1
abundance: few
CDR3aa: CASSLWTSGSADTQYF
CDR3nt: TGCGCCAGCAGCTTATGGACTAGCGGGAGTGCAGATACGCAGTATTTT

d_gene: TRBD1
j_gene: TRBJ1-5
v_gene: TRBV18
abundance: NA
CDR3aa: CASSRGQGGNQPQHF
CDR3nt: TGTGCCAGCTCCCGCGGACAGGGTGGGAATCAGCCCCAGCATTTT

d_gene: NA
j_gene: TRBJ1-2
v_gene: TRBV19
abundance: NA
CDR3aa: CASSIESRGNGYTF
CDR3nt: TGTGCCAGTAGTATCGAGTCCAGGGGAAATGGCTACACCTTC

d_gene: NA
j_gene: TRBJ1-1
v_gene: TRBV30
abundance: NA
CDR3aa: CAWTTGTHNTEAFF
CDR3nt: TGTGCCTGGACCACTGGGACACATAACACTGAAGCTTTCTTT

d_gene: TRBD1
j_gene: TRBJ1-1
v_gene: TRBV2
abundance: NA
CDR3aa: CASSIPGQGTGAFF
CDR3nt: TGTGCCAGCAGTATACCGGGACAGGGGACTGGAGCTTTCTTT

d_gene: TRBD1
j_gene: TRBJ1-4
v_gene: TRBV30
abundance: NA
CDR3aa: CACEGAGNNEKLFF
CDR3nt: TGTGCCTGCGAGGGGGCAGGTAATAATGAAAAGCTGTTTTTT

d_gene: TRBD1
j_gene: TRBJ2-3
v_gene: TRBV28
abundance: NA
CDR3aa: CASSFGQATDTQYF
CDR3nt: TGTGCCAGCAGTTTTGGACAGGCTACAGATACGCAGTATTTT

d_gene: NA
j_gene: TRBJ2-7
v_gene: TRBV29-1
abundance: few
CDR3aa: CSVENRAGEQYF
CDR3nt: TGCAGCGTTGAAAACAGGGCCGGAGAGCAGTACTTC

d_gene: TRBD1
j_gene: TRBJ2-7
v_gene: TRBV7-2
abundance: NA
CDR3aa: CASSLPDRVYYEQYF
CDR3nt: TGTGCCAGCAGCCTCCCGGACAGGGTATACTACGAGCAGTACTTC

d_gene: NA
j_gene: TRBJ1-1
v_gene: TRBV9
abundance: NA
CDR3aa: CASSGTGTPNTEAFF
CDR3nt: TGTGCCAGCAGCGGAACCGGGACACCAAACACTGAAGCTTTCTTT

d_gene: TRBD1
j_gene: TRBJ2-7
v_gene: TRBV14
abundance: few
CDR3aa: CASSPQTGAPYEQYF
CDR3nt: TGTGCCAGCAGCCCCCAGACAGGGGCACCCTACGAGCAGTACTTC

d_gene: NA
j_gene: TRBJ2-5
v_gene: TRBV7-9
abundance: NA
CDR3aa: CASTLSEKTQYF
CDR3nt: TGTGCCAGCACTTTGTCCGAGAAGACCCAGTACTTC

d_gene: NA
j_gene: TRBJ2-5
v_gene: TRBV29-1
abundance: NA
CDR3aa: CSVEFSAETQYF
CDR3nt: TGCAGCGTTGAATTTAGCGCCGAGACCCAGTACTTC

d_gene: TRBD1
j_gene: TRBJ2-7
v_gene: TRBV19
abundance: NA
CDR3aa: CASRYRDRGYEQYF
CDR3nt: TGTGCCAGTAGGTACCGGGACAGGGGCTACGAGCAGTACTTC

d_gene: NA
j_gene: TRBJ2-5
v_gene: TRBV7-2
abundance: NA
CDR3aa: CASSLLQGLQGTQYF
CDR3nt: TGTGCCAGCAGCTTATTGCAGGGCCTTCAAGGGACCCAGTACTTC

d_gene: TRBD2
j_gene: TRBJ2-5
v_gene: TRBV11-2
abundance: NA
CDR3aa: CASRGLAAQETQYF
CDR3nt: TGTGCCAGCAGGGGGCTAGCGGCCCAAGAGACCCAGTACTTC

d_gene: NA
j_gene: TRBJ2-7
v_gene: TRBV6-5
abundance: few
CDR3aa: CASKRSGSSYEQYF
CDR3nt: TGTGCCAGCAAACGTAGCGGTAGCTCCTACGAGCAGTACTTC

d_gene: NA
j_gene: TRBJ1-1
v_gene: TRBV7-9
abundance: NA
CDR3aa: CAPTPGSTEAFF
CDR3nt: TGTGCCCCCACTCCGGGTAGCACTGAAGCTTTCTTT

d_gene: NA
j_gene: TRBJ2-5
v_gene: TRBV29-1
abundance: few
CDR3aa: CSLLGRGETQYF
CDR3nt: TGCAGCCTACTCGGTCGAGGGGAGACCCAGTACTTC

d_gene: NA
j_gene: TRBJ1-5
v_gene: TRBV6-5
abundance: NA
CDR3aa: CASSYWGEQPQHF
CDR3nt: TGTGCCAGCAGTTACTGGGGGGAACAGCCCCAGCATTTT

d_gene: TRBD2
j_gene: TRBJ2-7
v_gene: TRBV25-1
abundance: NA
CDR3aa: CASSEVRSGREEQYF
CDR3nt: TGTGCCAGCAGTGAAGTGCGCAGCGGGAGGGAAGAGCAGTACTTC